This passage covers 28 T cell receptor beta chains from one sample sequenced in a study of graft-versus-host responses after intestinal transplantation. The assay was immunoSEQ multiplex PCR, and TCRdb's table has in-frame clones only and misses some. The repertoire holds fewer than 70,000 clones, with 80% to 95% as singletons. The source was bone marrow, collected approximately 740 days after intestinal transplantation. The receptors shown here come from a human patient who received an intestinal transplant, so some T cells may come from the graft donor.

This rearrangement joins TRBV4-2 to TRBJ2-3; D is unclear. Trimming stripped 3 bases from V and 6 bases from J, with 19 bases between. The CDR3 extends over 16 amino acids. CDR1 is LGHNA, CDR2 YNFKEQ, per germline. The chain's CDR3 is CASSQSLAATYDTQYF. The CDR3 nucleotides are TGTGCCAGCAGCCAGTCCCTGGCGGCGACATACGATACGCAGTATTTT.

This clone has just one count. The rearrangement uses TRBV30 and TRBJ1-6, with unresolved D. V gave up 0 bases and J gave up 10 bases, with 7 bases separating them. Germline-derived CDR1 and CDR2 are GTSNPN and SVGIG (reference sequence). The CDR3 sequence is 12 residues long. CDR3 residues: CAWSVDLSPLHF. CDR3 nucleotide sequence: TGTGCCTGGAGTGTAGATCTATCACCCCTCCACTTT.

About this clone: A junction end diverges from the germline sequence, so it may reflect a read error. The V and J genes are TRBV12-5 and TRBJ2-7, with D possibly TRBD1 on 6 matching bases. Germline assignment: CDR1 LGHNT and CDR2 FRNRAP. The CDR3 spans 12 residues. The CDR3 bases are TGTGCTAGTGGATTGGACAGCTACGAGCAGTACTTC. Translated: CASGLDSYEQYF.

The chain has TRBV18 and TRBJ2-7; D ambiguous. The CDR3 length is 14 residues. Trimming pared 3 bases from V and 0 bases from J, leaving 9 bases between. Germline-derived CDR1 and CDR2 are KGHSH and LQKENI. This CDR3 is CASSPPDLSYEQYF. In nucleotides, the CDR3 is TGTGCCAGCTCACCCCCTGACCTCTCCTACGAGCAGTACTTC.

This chain links TRBV4-1 with TRBJ2-7; 9 bases map to TRBD1. This CDR3 is built from 15 residues. Germline V gene lookup returns CDR1 MGHRA and CDR2 YSYEKL. V was clipped by 6 bases and J by 1 base; unmatched bases: 7. In DNA, the CDR3 is TGCGCCAGCAGTCGAGACAGGGGGTCGTCCTACGAGCAGTACTTC. Protein: CASSRDRGSSYEQYF.

The chain carries TRBV15 and TRBJ1-5; D is unclear. Trimming stripped 1 base from V and 6 bases from J, with 1 base between. The CDR3 is 11 amino acids. The germline V gene encodes CDR1 LNHNV and CDR2 YYDKDF (reference sequence). Here the CDR3 DNA reads TGTGCCACCAGCAGAGTTCAGCCCCAGCATTTT. Translated: CATSRVQPQHF. Complete variable domain (other parts from reference TRBV15 and TRBJ1-5): DAMVIQNPRYQVTQFGKPVTLSCSQTLNHNVMYWYQQKSSQAPKLLFHYYDKDFNNEADTPDNFQSRRPNTSFCFLDIRSPGLGDTAMYLCATSRVQPQHFGDGTRLSIL.

This clone occurred once. As DNA, the CDR3 is TGTGCCTCCACAAATTCCCGGGACAGGGGTGTTGGTGTCACCTTC. Translating it yields CASTNSRDRGVGVTF. This rearrangement joins TRBV10-3 to TRBJ1-2, with 10 bases aligning to TRBD1. Germline lookup yields CDR1 ENHRY and CDR2 SYGVKD. This CDR3 is 15 amino acids long. Trimming at V came to 11 bases and at J to 13 bases, leaving 22 bases not matched to a gene.

V and J are TRBV5-6 and TRBJ2-2, with D possibly TRBD1 on 6 matching bases. Germline loops: CDR1 SGHDT, CDR2 YYEEEE. This CDR3 spans 15 amino acids. The V and J ends lost 0 bases and 1 base respectively, with 7 bases between them. The CDR3 DNA reads as TGTGCCAGCAGCTTGGCAGGGGTGAACACCGGGGAGCTGTTTTTT. Residues: CASSLAGVNTGELFF.

This chain links TRBV9 with TRBJ2-7; 8 bases are shared with TRBD2. Germline V lookup: CDR1 SGDLS, CDR2 YYNGEE. CDR3 size: 14 residues. J gave up 4 bases and V 0 bases, and 3 bases lay outside the gene matches. The CDR3 loop is CASSVEGLDYEQYF. CDR3 DNA sequence: TGTGCCAGCAGCGTAGAGGGACTAGATTACGAGCAGTACTTC.

This chain links TRBV6-5 with TRBJ1-4; the D is unclear. Trimming removed 6 bases at V and 0 bases at J, with 5 bases between. CDR1 MNHEY and CDR2 SVGAGI come from the germline V gene. The CDR3 runs to 13 residues. The CDR3 DNA reads as TGTGCCAGCAGGGTTGCAACTAATGAAAAACTGTTTTTT. Residues: CASRVATNEKLFF.

The chain links TRBV7-9 to TRBJ2-7, with a possible D match to TRBD2 (5 bases). CDR1 is SEHNR and CDR2 is FQNEAQ in the germline V gene (reference sequence). The CDR3 sequence is 15 residues long. V was clipped by 5 bases and J by 5 bases, with 19 bases between them. CDR3 loop: CASSQEQGSPNEQYF. CDR3 nucleotides: TGTGCCAGCAGCCAGGAACAAGGGAGCCCCAACGAGCAGTACTTC.

V gene TRBV6-5 combines with J gene TRBJ1-1; the match to TRBD1 covers 8 bases. Per germline, CDR1 MNHEY and CDR2 SVGAGI. The CDR3 has 15 residues. V lost 5 bases to trimming and J lost 1 base; unmatched junction nucleotides: 6. The CDR3 here is CASSRRDRSNTEAFF. In DNA form, the CDR3 reads TGTGCCAGCAGTCGCCGGGACAGGTCGAACACTGAAGCTTTCTTT.

The rearrangement links TRBV7-3 to TRBJ2-3; weak D call: TRBD2 (7 bases). V lost 2 bases and J 4 bases, leaving 10 bases between the germline ends. CDR1 is SGHTA and CDR2 is FQGTGA in the germline V gene. This CDR3 contains 14 residues. CDR3 DNA: TGTGCCAGCAGCTTATTCGGGGGGCCAGATACGCAGTATTTT. The encoded protein is CASSLFGGPDTQYF.

The chain carries TRBV9 and TRBJ2-5; TRBD1 is a possible D gene (6 bases). With 4 bases removed from V and 5 bases from J, the gap between germline ends came to 12 bases. There are 13 residues in the CDR3. Germline V lookup: CDR1 SGDLS, CDR2 YYNGEE. As DNA, the CDR3 is TGTGCCAGCAGCCCCCTGGGGGCTGAGACCCAGTACTTC. This gives the protein CASSPLGAETQYF.

J is TRBJ1-3 and V is TRBV18, with D perhaps TRBD1 (5 bases). The V end was cut by 0 bases, the J end by 1 base, with 13 bases between. The CDR3 sequence is 17 residues long. CDR1 and CDR2 from the germline V gene are KGHSH and LQKENI. The CDR3 sequence: CASSPPVGRISGNTIYF. The CDR3 DNA reads as TGTGCCAGCTCACCACCGGTGGGACGGATTTCTGGAAACACCATATATTTT.

The chain employs TRBV27 and TRBJ2-5; weak D call: TRBD2 (5 bases). The V gene's germline CDR1 is MNHEY and CDR2 SMNVEV (reference sequence). The germline V and J ends were trimmed by 2 bases and 2 bases, with 15 bases remaining between them. This CDR3 has 16 residues. CDR3 bases: TGTGCCAGCAGTTTAGGAGCGGAAGTGGGGCAAGAGACCCAGTACTTC. Protein sequence: CASSLGAEVGQETQYF.

This chain uses TRBV9 with TRBJ2-2; TRBD2 is a possible D gene (5 bases). Trimming took 4 bases from V and 7 from J, leaving 23 bases between them. From germline, CDR1 is SGDLS and CDR2 YYNGEE. This CDR3 has 17 amino acids. CDR3 DNA: TGTGCCAGCAGCTCCCACCGACCCGGGATGCGCGACGGGGAGCTGTTTTTT. Translated: CASSSHRPGMRDGELFF. Together with reference TRBV9 and TRBJ2-2, the CDR3 gives the full variable domain: DSGVTQTPKHLITATGQRVTLRCSPRSGDLSVYWYQQSLDQGLQFLIQYYNGEERAKGNILERFSAQQFPDLHSELNLSSLELGDSALYFCASSSHRPGMRDGELFFGEGSRLTVL.

This clone was observed once. The genes are TRBV11-2 and TRBJ2-2, with D unresolved. From germline, CDR1 is SGHAT and CDR2 FQNNGV. The CDR3 covers 15 residues. Between the trimmed V and J ends, which lost 5 bases and 2 bases, there was a span of 12 bases. The DNA for the CDR3 is TGTGCCAGCAGCCTCTTATGGGAAAACACCGGGGAGCTGTTTTTT. Its protein product is CASSLLWENTGELFF.

V usage is TRBV9 and J usage is TRBJ2-1; tentative D call: TRBD2 (6 bases). The germline V and J ends were trimmed by 4 bases and 0 bases, with 17 bases remaining between them. Looked up from germline, CDR1 is SGDLS and CDR2 is YYNGEE. The CDR3 covers 17 residues. CDR3 region: CASSHPPVGSSYNEQFF. CDR3 nucleotides: TGTGCCAGCAGCCACCCCCCTGTCGGGAGCTCCTACAATGAGCAGTTCTTC.

This clone was seen just once. The V and J genes are TRBV5-1 and TRBJ2-5; TRBD1 might be the D (5 bases). This CDR3 contains 15 residues. Trimming left V 4 bases short and J 3 bases short, with 16 bases between. Germline-derived CDR1 and CDR2 are SGHRS and YFSETQ. The CDR3 DNA is TGCGCCAGCAGCAGGTTTGGGGCGAGAGAAGAGACCCAGTACTTC. Amino acids: CASSRFGAREETQYF.

V usage is TRBV10-3 and J usage is TRBJ1-3, with 7 bases fitting TRBD1. Germline CDR1 reads ENHRY; CDR2 reads SYGVKD. The V and J ends lost 6 bases and 4 bases, in that order; junction bases with no gene match: 6. The CDR3 runs 14 residues. CDR3 residues: CAISRDSRGNTIYF. In DNA, the CDR3 is TGTGCCATCAGCCGGGACAGTCGAGGAAACACCATATATTTT.

The chain recombines TRBV13 with TRBJ1-1; no clear D gene. The germline CDR1 and CDR2 sequences are PRHDT and FYEKMQ (reference sequence). The V end lost 9 bases, the J end lost 8 bases, and 16 bases lay between the germline ends. This CDR3 spans 12 amino acids. The CDR3 DNA is TGTGCCAGTAAGGATACGGGCCCCGAAGCTTTCTTT. It specifies CASKDTGPEAFF.

The gene calls are TRBV19 and TRBJ2-5, with 9 bases fitting TRBD1. CDR1 is LNHDA, CDR2 SQIVND, per germline (reference sequence). The CDR3 consists of 14 residues. The trim removed 7 bases at V and 2 bases at J, leaving 5 bases unmatched. The CDR3 reads CASTRTGEQETQYF. The CDR3 DNA sequence: TGTGCCAGTACCAGGACAGGGGAGCAAGAGACCCAGTACTTC. Supplemented by reference TRBV19 and TRBJ2-5, the full variable domain reads DGGITQSPKYLFRKEGQNVTLSCEQNLNHDAMYWYRQDPGQGLRLIYYSQIVNDFQKGDIAEGYSVSREKKESFPLTVTSAQKNPTAFYLCASTRTGEQETQYFGPGTRLLVL.

The V gene is TRBV5-6, the J gene TRBJ2-7, with D perhaps matching TRBD1 (6 bases). Germline V gene lookup returns CDR1 SGHDT and CDR2 YYEEEE. V was trimmed by 4 bases and J by 4 bases, leaving 18 bases between them. The CDR3 covers 15 residues. CDR3 in DNA: TGTGCCAGCAGCCCTGGGGTGGGAACAGGGTACGAGCAGTACTTC. It codes for CASSPGVGTGYEQYF.

V and J are TRBV9 and TRBJ2-1; 8 bases are shared with TRBD2. Germline values: CDR1 SGDLS, CDR2 YYNGEE. Trimming removed 0 bases from V and 2 bases from J; junction bases left unmatched: 1. CDR3 length equals 15 residues. CDR3 residues: CASSVVGGAYNEQFF. In DNA, the CDR3 is TGTGCCAGCAGCGTAGTCGGGGGGGCCTACAATGAGCAGTTCTTC.

The CDR3, as DNA: TGTGCCAGCAGCGCCTCGACAGGGACTTCTTCAGAGACCCAGTACTTC. As protein: CASSASTGTSSETQYF. V usage is TRBV11-2 and J usage is TRBJ2-5, with a weak D call TRBD1 (7 bases). The V and J ends lost 5 bases and 4 bases respectively, with 20 bases between them. This CDR3 comprises 16 residues. Germline assignment: CDR1 SGHAT and CDR2 FQNNGV.

The chain employs TRBV11-2 and TRBJ2-5, with D perhaps matching TRBD1 (6 bases). The CDR3 totals 17 residues. V shed 4 bases and J shed 5 bases, with 23 bases lying between them. The germline V gene encodes CDR1 SGHAT and CDR2 FQNNGV. This CDR3 is CASSSQPQGWGMETQYF. The CDR3, as DNA: TGTGCCAGCAGCTCCCAACCCCAGGGGTGGGGTATGGAGACCCAGTACTTC.

The chain combines TRBV18 with TRBJ1-1, with D hard to call. This CDR3 contains 14 residues. V lost 1 base, J lost 7 bases, and 13 bases lay in between. Germline-derived CDR1 and CDR2 are KGHSH and LQKENI. The CDR3 nucleotides are TGTGCCAGCTCACCACAAGACCGGGCGAATGAAGCTTTCTTT. Translated: CASSPQDRANEAFF.